Listed below are T cell receptor beta chains from one sample, sequenced in a study of cytomegalovirus exposure and HLA in healthy donors. Profiled with immunoSEQ multiplex PCR; TCRdb holds only in-frame clones, not every one. The sample has 150,000 to 200,000 clones, roughly two thirds seen once; the top ten hold approximately 2.8%. The sample comprised PBMCs. Every receptor here comes from a woman in her twenties or thirties in good health and CMV-seronegative. Both conserved end residues are part of each CDR3. The order of the fields is J gene, clone size, D gene, V gene, CDR3 length, CDR3 DNA, CDR3 protein. D genes are given only for firm matches. Clone size is shown for a subset of rows, as once, few, many or a class of expanded clone.

J gene: TRBJ2-1
clone size: -
D gene: -
V gene: TRBV7-6
CDR3 length: 14
CDR3 DNA: TGTGCCAGCAGCCAGGGGGGATACTACAATGAGCAGTTCTTC
CDR3 protein: CASSQGGYYNEQFF

J gene: TRBJ1-5
clone size: -
D gene: -
V gene: TRBV5-6
CDR3 length: 16
CDR3 DNA: TGTGCCAGCAGCTTGAACGGGGGAGGTTCCAATCAGCCCCAGCATTTT
CDR3 protein: CASSLNGGGSNQPQHF

J gene: TRBJ2-7
clone size: -
D gene: -
V gene: TRBV18
CDR3 length: 12
CDR3 DNA: TGTGCCAGCTCACCACGGAGTTACGAGCAGTACTTC
CDR3 protein: CASSPRSYEQYF

J gene: TRBJ2-5
clone size: few
D gene: TRBD1
V gene: TRBV2
CDR3 length: 13
CDR3 DNA: TGTGCCAGCAGTGGGGACAGGGAGGAGACCCAGTACTTC
CDR3 protein: CASSGDREETQYF

J gene: TRBJ2-7
clone size: -
D gene: -
V gene: TRBV5-1
CDR3 length: 14
CDR3 DNA: TGCGCCAGCAGCTTGGCCGCCCAGGGGAACGAGCAGTACTTC
CDR3 protein: CASSLAAQGNEQYF

J gene: TRBJ2-5
clone size: once
D gene: -
V gene: TRBV7-9
CDR3 length: 11
CDR3 DNA: TGTGCCGCCGAGGTGGAGGAGACCCAGTACTTC
CDR3 protein: CAAEVEETQYF

J gene: TRBJ2-1
clone size: once
D gene: -
V gene: TRBV10-3
CDR3 length: 16
CDR3 DNA: TGTGCCATCAGTGAGGGGGCAGGCGTTACCTACAATGAGCAGTTCTTC
CDR3 protein: CAISEGAGVTYNEQFF

J gene: TRBJ1-5
clone size: few
D gene: TRBD1
V gene: TRBV6-5
CDR3 length: 15
CDR3 DNA: TGTGCCAGCAGACAGGGACAGAACCGATTCAGCCCCCAGCATTTT
CDR3 protein: CASRQGQNRFSPQHF

J gene: TRBJ1-1
clone size: -
D gene: -
V gene: TRBV28
CDR3 length: 14
CDR3 DNA: TGTGCCAGCAGTTTATTTGGAGGGAACACTGAAGCTTTCTTT
CDR3 protein: CASSLFGGNTEAFF

J gene: TRBJ2-5
clone size: -
D gene: -
V gene: TRBV10-3
CDR3 length: 14
CDR3 DNA: TGTGCCATCAGTGACCAGGATACATCAGAGACCCAGTACTTC
CDR3 protein: CAISDQDTSETQYF

J gene: TRBJ2-5
clone size: -
D gene: TRBD1
V gene: TRBV7-9
CDR3 length: 18
CDR3 DNA: TGTTCCAGCAGCGACTTGGAGCAGGGGGCGTACTTCGAAGAGACCCAGTACTTC
CDR3 protein: CSSSDLEQGAYFEETQYF

J gene: TRBJ2-7
clone size: -
D gene: -
V gene: TRBV6-9
CDR3 length: 16
CDR3 DNA: TGTGCCAGCACAGCCCATCGTGGGACAATTCCCTACGAGCAGTACTTC
CDR3 protein: CASTAHRGTIPYEQYF

J gene: TRBJ1-2
clone size: -
D gene: -
V gene: TRBV5-6
CDR3 length: 15
CDR3 DNA: TGTGCCAGCAGCTTGGCTGGGGGCGATAACTATGGCTACACCTTC
CDR3 protein: CASSLAGGDNYGYTF

J gene: TRBJ2-1
clone size: -
D gene: -
V gene: TRBV5-1
CDR3 length: 14
CDR3 DNA: TGCGCCAGCAGCTTGGGACATCCGGACAATGAGCAGTTCTTC
CDR3 protein: CASSLGHPDNEQFF

J gene: TRBJ1-5
clone size: once
D gene: -
V gene: TRBV7-6
CDR3 length: 15
CDR3 DNA: TGTGCCAGCAGCTTACGGGTTGGTAGCAATCAGCCCCAGCATTTT
CDR3 protein: CASSLRVGSNQPQHF

J gene: TRBJ1-3
clone size: -
D gene: -
V gene: TRBV4-1
CDR3 length: 18
CDR3 DNA: TGCGCCAGCAGCCAAGTAGCGCGGGGGCCCATCGGAGGAAACACCATATATTTT
CDR3 protein: CASSQVARGPIGGNTIYF

J gene: TRBJ1-2
clone size: -
D gene: TRBD1
V gene: TRBV9
CDR3 length: 15
CDR3 DNA: TGTGCCAGCAGCGTTGAGGGGGCGCACGTCTATGGCTACACCTTC
CDR3 protein: CASSVEGAHVYGYTF

J gene: TRBJ2-1
clone size: few
D gene: TRBD2
V gene: TRBV4-1
CDR3 length: 19
CDR3 DNA: TGCGCCAGCAGCCAAGAATTGACTAGCGGGAGGTTGTTCTACAATGAGCAGTTCTTC
CDR3 protein: CASSQELTSGRLFYNEQFF

J gene: TRBJ2-2
clone size: few
D gene: -
V gene: TRBV14
CDR3 length: 13
CDR3 DNA: TGTGCCAGCAGCTTCCTAGTCACCGGGGAGCTGTTTTTT
CDR3 protein: CASSFLVTGELFF

J gene: TRBJ2-5
clone size: -
D gene: TRBD1
V gene: TRBV6-5
CDR3 length: 13
CDR3 DNA: TGTGCCAGCAGTTCCCCCAGGGGGGAGACCCAGTACTTC
CDR3 protein: CASSSPRGETQYF

J gene: TRBJ2-2
clone size: -
D gene: TRBD1
V gene: TRBV18
CDR3 length: 16
CDR3 DNA: TGTGCCAGCTCACCTCGGACAGGGATAAACACCGGGGAGCTGTTTTTT
CDR3 protein: CASSPRTGINTGELFF

J gene: TRBJ2-7
clone size: -
D gene: TRBD1
V gene: TRBV7-9
CDR3 length: 14
CDR3 DNA: TGTTCCAGCAGTCCTTTGACAGGGTACGACGAGCAGTACTTC
CDR3 protein: CSSSPLTGYDEQYF

J gene: TRBJ2-1
clone size: few
D gene: TRBD2
V gene: TRBV9
CDR3 length: 15
CDR3 DNA: TGTGCCAGCAGCGCGAGTAGCGGGAGCTACAATGAGCAGTTCTTC
CDR3 protein: CASSASSGSYNEQFF

J gene: TRBJ1-1
clone size: -
D gene: -
V gene: TRBV7-9
CDR3 length: 14
CDR3 DNA: TGTGCCAGCAGCTCCCGGGACACCAAGACTGAAGCTTTCTTT
CDR3 protein: CASSSRDTKTEAFF

J gene: TRBJ2-1
clone size: -
D gene: TRBD2
V gene: TRBV10-1
CDR3 length: 16
CDR3 DNA: TGCGCCAGCAGTCGACTAGCGGGAGGGTCCTACAATGAGCAGTTCTTC
CDR3 protein: CASSRLAGGSYNEQFF

J gene: TRBJ2-3
clone size: -
D gene: -
V gene: TRBV28
CDR3 length: 15
CDR3 DNA: TGTGCCAGCAGTCCAGGAGGGGTAACCACAGATACGCAGTATTTT
CDR3 protein: CASSPGGVTTDTQYF

J gene: TRBJ2-1
clone size: -
D gene: -
V gene: TRBV2
CDR3 length: 15
CDR3 DNA: TGTGCCAGCAGTGAGGGGGTAGCGGCCTACAATGAGCAGTTCTTC
CDR3 protein: CASSEGVAAYNEQFF

J gene: TRBJ1-1
clone size: -
D gene: -
V gene: TRBV4-1
CDR3 length: 13
CDR3 DNA: TGCGCCAGCAGCCAAGGACTAGGCACTGAAGCTTTCTTT
CDR3 protein: CASSQGLGTEAFF

J gene: TRBJ1-1
clone size: -
D gene: -
V gene: TRBV5-1
CDR3 length: 15
CDR3 DNA: TGCGCCAGCAGCAACCGACAGACCTCGAACACTGAAGCTTTCTTT
CDR3 protein: CASSNRQTSNTEAFF

J gene: TRBJ2-1
clone size: -
D gene: -
V gene: TRBV7-2
CDR3 length: 14
CDR3 DNA: TGTGCCAGCAGCCGCGAAAGGAGTTTTAATGAGCAGTTCTTC
CDR3 protein: CASSRERSFNEQFF

J gene: TRBJ2-3
clone size: -
D gene: TRBD2
V gene: TRBV28
CDR3 length: 18
CDR3 DNA: TGTGCCAGCAGTCTTCCGGCTAGCGGAAGTGCTAGCACAGATACGCAGTATTTT
CDR3 protein: CASSLPASGSASTDTQYF

J gene: TRBJ1-2
clone size: -
D gene: -
V gene: TRBV7-8
CDR3 length: 14
CDR3 DNA: TGTGCCAGCAGCTTAGTTTCAGGGAACTATGGCTACACCTTC
CDR3 protein: CASSLVSGNYGYTF

J gene: TRBJ1-1
clone size: -
D gene: -
V gene: TRBV29-1
CDR3 length: 13
CDR3 DNA: TGCAGCACCGGGACATCGACGAACACTGAAGCTTTCTTT
CDR3 protein: CSTGTSTNTEAFF

J gene: TRBJ2-5
clone size: -
D gene: -
V gene: TRBV29-1
CDR3 length: 13
CDR3 DNA: TGCAGCGTTGAGAAGACAGGCGCAGAGACCCAGTACTTC
CDR3 protein: CSVEKTGAETQYF

J gene: TRBJ2-4
clone size: -
D gene: -
V gene: TRBV6-5
CDR3 length: 11
CDR3 DNA: TGTGCCGCCGGGGTCGGAAACATTCAGTACTTC
CDR3 protein: CAAGVGNIQYF

J gene: TRBJ1-5
clone size: -
D gene: -
V gene: TRBV19
CDR3 length: 14
CDR3 DNA: TGTGCCAGCGGTAGAGGTGTCAGCAATCAGCCCCAGCATTTT
CDR3 protein: CASGRGVSNQPQHF

J gene: TRBJ2-7
clone size: few
D gene: TRBD2
V gene: TRBV10-3
CDR3 length: 16
CDR3 DNA: TGTGCCATCAGTGGACTAGCGGGGGCCCACGGCTACGAGCAGTACTTC
CDR3 protein: CAISGLAGAHGYEQYF

J gene: TRBJ1-1
clone size: -
D gene: -
V gene: TRBV7-2
CDR3 length: 15
CDR3 DNA: TGTGCCAGCATCATTGCGGGGGGCGCTTTCACTGAAGCTTTCTTT
CDR3 protein: CASIIAGGAFTEAFF

J gene: TRBJ2-7
clone size: -
D gene: -
V gene: TRBV2
CDR3 length: 11
CDR3 DNA: TGTGCCACTGGGCAGGGGTACGAGCAGTACTTC
CDR3 protein: CATGQGYEQYF

J gene: TRBJ1-1
clone size: once
D gene: TRBD1
V gene: TRBV4-3
CDR3 length: 13
CDR3 DNA: TGCGCCAGCAGCCAATCAGGGGGGTTGGGGGCTTTCTTT
CDR3 protein: CASSQSGGLGAFF

J gene: TRBJ1-2
clone size: -
D gene: TRBD1
V gene: TRBV9
CDR3 length: 14
CDR3 DNA: TGTGCCAGCAGCGACAACAGGGGGCATTATGGCTACACCTTC
CDR3 protein: CASSDNRGHYGYTF

J gene: TRBJ1-2
clone size: -
D gene: TRBD1
V gene: TRBV7-2
CDR3 length: 14
CDR3 DNA: TGTGCCAGCAGCTTACTCGGCCTGACAGGGTATGACACCTTC
CDR3 protein: CASSLLGLTGYDTF

J gene: TRBJ2-1
clone size: -
D gene: -
V gene: TRBV4-1
CDR3 length: 14
CDR3 DNA: TGCGCCAGCAGCCAAGCCGGGAGTAGTAATGAGCAGTTCTTC
CDR3 protein: CASSQAGSSNEQFF

J gene: TRBJ2-6
clone size: -
D gene: TRBD1
V gene: TRBV5-1
CDR3 length: 16
CDR3 DNA: TGCGCCAGCAGCAAAACTACAGGGGCTGGGGCCAACGTCCTGACTTTC
CDR3 protein: CASSKTTGAGANVLTF

J gene: TRBJ2-1
clone size: few
D gene: -
V gene: TRBV10-3
CDR3 length: 11
CDR3 DNA: TGTGCCATAGGACCGGGGTATGAGCAGTTCTTC
CDR3 protein: CAIGPGYEQFF

J gene: TRBJ1-4
clone size: once
D gene: -
V gene: TRBV4-1
CDR3 length: 17
CDR3 DNA: TGCGCCAGCAGCCAAGGCTACGGGACTTTCTCTAATGAAAAACTGTTTTTT
CDR3 protein: CASSQGYGTFSNEKLFF